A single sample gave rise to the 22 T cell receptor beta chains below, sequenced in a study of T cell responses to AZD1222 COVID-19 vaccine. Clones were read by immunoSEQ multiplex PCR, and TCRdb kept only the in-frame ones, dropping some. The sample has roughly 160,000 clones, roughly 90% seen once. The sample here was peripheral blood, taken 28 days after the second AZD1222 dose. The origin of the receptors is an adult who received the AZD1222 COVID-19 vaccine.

The CDR3 nucleotides read TGTGCCTGGAGGGGAGGGGGCAGCCTCACCCACCAGCGGAACACTGAAGCTTTCTTT. Residues: CAWRGGGSLTHQRNTEAFF. The chain recombines TRBV30 with TRBJ1-1, with 7 bases lining up with TRBD1. V dropped 3 bases and J dropped 1; count of bases not matched to a gene: 20. The CDR3 is 19 residues long. Germline V gene sequence: CDR1 GTSNPN, CDR2 SVGIG (reference sequence).

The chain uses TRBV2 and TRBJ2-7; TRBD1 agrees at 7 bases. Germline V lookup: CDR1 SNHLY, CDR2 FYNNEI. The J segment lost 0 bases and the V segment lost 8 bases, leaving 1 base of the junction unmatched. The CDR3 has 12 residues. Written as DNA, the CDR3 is TGTGCCAGCCGGGACAGCTCCTACGAGCAGTACTTC. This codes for CASRDSSYEQYF.

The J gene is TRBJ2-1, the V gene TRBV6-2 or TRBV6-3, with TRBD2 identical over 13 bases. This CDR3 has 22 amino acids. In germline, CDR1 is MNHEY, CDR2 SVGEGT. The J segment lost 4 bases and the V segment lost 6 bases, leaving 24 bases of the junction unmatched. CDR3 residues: CASSHHDPMTSGGSGKYNEQFF. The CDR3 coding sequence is TGTGCCAGCAGCCACCACGACCCCATGACTAGCGGGGGGTCGGGGAAATACAATGAGCAGTTCTTC.

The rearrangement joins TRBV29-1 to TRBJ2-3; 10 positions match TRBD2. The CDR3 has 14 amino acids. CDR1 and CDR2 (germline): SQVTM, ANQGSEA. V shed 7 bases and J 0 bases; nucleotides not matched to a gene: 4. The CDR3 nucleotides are TGCAGCGGGGAGCGGGGGGGGAGCACAGATACGCAGTATTTT. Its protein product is CSGERGGSTDTQYF.

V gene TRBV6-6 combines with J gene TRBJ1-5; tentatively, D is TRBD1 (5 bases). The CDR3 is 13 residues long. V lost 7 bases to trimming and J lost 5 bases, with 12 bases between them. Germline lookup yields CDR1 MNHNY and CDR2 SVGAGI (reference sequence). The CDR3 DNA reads TGTGCCAGCACCGCGGACAATTATCAGCCCCAGCATTTT. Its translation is CASTADNYQPQHF.

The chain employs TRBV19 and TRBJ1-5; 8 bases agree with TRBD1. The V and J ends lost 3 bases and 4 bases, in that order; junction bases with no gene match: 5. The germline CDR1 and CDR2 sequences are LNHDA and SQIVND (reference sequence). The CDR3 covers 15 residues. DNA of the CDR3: TGTGCCAGTAGTATCTCAACAGGGGGAAATCAGCCCCAGCATTTT. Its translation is CASSISTGGNQPQHF.

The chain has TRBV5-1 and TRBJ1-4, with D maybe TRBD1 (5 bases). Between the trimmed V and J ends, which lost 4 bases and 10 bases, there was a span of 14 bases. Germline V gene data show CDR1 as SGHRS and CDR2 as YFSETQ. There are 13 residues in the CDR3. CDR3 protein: CASSPGSTSKLFF. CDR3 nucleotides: TGCGCCAGCAGCCCAGGGTCGACTTCAAAACTGTTTTTT.

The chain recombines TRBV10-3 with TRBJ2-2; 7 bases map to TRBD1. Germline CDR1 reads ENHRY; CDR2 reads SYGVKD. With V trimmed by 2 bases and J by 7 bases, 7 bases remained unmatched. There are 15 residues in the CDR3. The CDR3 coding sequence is TGTGCCATCAGTGAGACTGACAGGGTTGGCGGGGAGCTGTTTTTT. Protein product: CAISETDRVGGELFF.

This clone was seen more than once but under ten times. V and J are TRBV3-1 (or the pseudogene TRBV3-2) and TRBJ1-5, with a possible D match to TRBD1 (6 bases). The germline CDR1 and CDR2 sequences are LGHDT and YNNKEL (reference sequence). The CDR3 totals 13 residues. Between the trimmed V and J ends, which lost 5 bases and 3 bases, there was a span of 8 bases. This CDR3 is CASSGQNNQPQHF. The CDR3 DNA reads TGTGCCAGCAGCGGACAGAACAATCAGCCCCAGCATTTT.

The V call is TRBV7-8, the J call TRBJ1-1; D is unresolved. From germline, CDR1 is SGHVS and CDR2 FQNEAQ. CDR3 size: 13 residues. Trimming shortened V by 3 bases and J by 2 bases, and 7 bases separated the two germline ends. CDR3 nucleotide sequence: TGTGCCAGCAGCTTTACACGAAACACTGAAGCTTTCTTT. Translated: CASSFTRNTEAFF.

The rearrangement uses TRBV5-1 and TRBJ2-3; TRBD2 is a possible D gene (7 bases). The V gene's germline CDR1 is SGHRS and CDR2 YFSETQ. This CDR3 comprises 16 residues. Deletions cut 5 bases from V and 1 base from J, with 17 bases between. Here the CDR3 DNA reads TGCGCCAGCAGTCAGGGGCCGCTAGCGGGCACAGATACGCAGTATTTT. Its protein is CASSQGPLAGTDTQYF.

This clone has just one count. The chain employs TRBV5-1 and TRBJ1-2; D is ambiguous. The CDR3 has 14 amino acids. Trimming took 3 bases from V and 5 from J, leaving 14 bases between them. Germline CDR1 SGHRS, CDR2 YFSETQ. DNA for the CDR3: TGCGCCAGCAGCTCGTTGGACGGTGGTTATGGCTACACCTTC. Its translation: CASSSLDGGYGYTF.

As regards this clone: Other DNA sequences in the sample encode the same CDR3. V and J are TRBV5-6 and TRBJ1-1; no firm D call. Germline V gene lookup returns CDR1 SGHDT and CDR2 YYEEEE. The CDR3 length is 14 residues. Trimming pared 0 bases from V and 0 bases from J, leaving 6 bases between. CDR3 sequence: CASSLDRLNTEAFF. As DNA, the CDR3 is TGTGCCAGCAGCTTGGACAGATTGAACACTGAAGCTTTCTTT. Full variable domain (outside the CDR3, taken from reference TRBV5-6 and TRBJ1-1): DAGVTQSPTHLIKTRGQQVTLRCSPKSGHDTVSWYQQALGQGPQFIFQYYEEEERQRGNFPDRFSGHQFPNYSSELNVNALLLGDSALYLCASSLDRLNTEAFFGQGTRLTVV.

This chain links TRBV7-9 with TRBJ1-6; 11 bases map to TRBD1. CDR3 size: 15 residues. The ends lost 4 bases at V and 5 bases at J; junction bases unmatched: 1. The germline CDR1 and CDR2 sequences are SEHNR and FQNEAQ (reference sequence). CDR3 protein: CASSWGQGDNSPLHF. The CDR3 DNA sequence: TGTGCCAGCAGCTGGGGACAGGGGGATAATTCACCCCTCCACTTT.

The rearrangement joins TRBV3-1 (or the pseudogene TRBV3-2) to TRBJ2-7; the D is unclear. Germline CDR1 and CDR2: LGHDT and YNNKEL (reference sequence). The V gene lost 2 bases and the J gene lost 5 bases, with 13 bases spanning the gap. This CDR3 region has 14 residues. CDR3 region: CASSQRAGLDEQYF. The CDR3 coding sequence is TGTGCCAGCAGCCAACGTGCAGGCCTGGACGAGCAGTACTTC.

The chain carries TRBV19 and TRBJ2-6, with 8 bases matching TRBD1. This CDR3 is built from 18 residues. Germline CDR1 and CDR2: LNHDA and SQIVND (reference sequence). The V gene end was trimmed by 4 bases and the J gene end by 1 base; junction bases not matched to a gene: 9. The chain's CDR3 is CASSKLGTGASGANVLTF. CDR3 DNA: TGTGCCAGTAGTAAGCTAGGGACAGGAGCATCTGGGGCCAACGTCCTGACTTTC.

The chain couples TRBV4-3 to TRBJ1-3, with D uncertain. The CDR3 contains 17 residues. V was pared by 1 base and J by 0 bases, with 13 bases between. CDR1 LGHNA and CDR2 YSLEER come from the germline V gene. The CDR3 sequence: CASSQGSTQRSGNTIYF. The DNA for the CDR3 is TGCGCCAGCAGCCAAGGGAGTACCCAGCGCTCTGGAAACACCATATATTTT.

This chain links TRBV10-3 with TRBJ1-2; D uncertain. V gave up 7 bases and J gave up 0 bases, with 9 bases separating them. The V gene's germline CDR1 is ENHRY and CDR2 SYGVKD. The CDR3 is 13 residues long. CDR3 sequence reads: CAIKNASNYGYTF. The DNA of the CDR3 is TGTGCCATCAAGAACGCTTCTAACTATGGCTACACCTTC.

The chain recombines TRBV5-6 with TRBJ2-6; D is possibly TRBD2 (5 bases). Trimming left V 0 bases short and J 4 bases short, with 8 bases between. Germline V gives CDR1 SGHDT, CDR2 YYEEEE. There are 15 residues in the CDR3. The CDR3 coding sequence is TGTGCCAGCAGCTTGGGGAGGTCCGGGGCCAACGTCCTGACTTTC. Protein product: CASSLGRSGANVLTF.

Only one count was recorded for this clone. CDR3 protein: CSVESYNEQFF. The CDR3, as DNA: TGCAGCGTTGAGTCCTACAATGAGCAGTTCTTC. The chain employs TRBV29-1 and TRBJ2-1, with D unresolved. This CDR3 contains 11 residues. Trimming left V 3 bases short and J 1 base short, with 1 base between. CDR1 SQVTM and CDR2 ANQGSEA come from the germline V gene.

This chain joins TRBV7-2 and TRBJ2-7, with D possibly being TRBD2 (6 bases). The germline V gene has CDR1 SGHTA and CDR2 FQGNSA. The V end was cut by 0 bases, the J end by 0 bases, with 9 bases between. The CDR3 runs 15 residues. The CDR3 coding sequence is TGTGCCAGCAGCTTAGCATTGGACTACTCCTACGAGCAGTACTTC. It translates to CASSLALDYSYEQYF.

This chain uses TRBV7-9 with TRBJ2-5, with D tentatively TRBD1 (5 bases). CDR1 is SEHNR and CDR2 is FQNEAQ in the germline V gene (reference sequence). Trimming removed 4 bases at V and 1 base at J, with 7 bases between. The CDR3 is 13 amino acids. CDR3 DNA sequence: TGTGCCAGCAGCTCGACAGCCCAAGAGACCCAGTACTTC. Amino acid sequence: CASSSTAQETQYF.